This entry describes one TCR beta chain. This specimen comes from a study of control samples from healthy donors and cancer patients. Sequencing was performed with immunoSEQ multiplex PCR; in TCRdb, only in-frame clones are kept and a portion is missing. Among tens of thousands of clones listed, 88% were seen once. This CDR3 region has 12 residues. Trimming cost V 0 bases and J 6 bases, with 7 bases left between them. This chain uses TRBV5-3 with TRBJ2-7; no firm D call. TRBV5-3 is sorted into the ORF group, with uncertain function. Sample: PBMCs. The clonotype was recovered from a man in his forties or fifties with head and neck cancer. The CDR3 spells CARSLEGCEQYF. CDR3 DNA: TGTGCCAGAAGCTTGGAGGGTTGCGAGCAGTACTTC.